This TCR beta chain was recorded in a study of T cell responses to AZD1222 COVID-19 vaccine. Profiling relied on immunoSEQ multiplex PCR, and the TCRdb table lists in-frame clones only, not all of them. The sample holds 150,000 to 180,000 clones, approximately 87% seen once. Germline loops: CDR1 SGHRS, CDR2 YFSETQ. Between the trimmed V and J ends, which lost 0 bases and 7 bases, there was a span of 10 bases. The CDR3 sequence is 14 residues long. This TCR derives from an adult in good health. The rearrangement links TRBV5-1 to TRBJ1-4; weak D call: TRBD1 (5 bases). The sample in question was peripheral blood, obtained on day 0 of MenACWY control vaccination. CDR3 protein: CASSLADRGEKLFF. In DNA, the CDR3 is TGCGCCAGCAGCTTGGCAGATAGGGGTGAAAAACTGTTTTTT. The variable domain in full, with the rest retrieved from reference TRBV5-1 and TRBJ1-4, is KAGVTQTPRYLIKTRGQQVTLSCSPISGHRSVSWYQQTPGQGLQFLFEYFSETQRNKGNFPGRFSGRQFSNSRSEMNVSTLELGDSALYLCASSLADRGEKLFFGSGTQLSVL.